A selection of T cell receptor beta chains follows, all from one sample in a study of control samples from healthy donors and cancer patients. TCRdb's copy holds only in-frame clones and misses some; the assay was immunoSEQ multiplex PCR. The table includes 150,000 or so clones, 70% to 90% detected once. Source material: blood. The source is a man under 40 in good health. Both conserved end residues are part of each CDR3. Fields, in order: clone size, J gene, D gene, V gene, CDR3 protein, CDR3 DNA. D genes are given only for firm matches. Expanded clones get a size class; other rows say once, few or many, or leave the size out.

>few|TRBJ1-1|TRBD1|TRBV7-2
CASSLYRGRLSEAFF
TGTGCCAGCAGCTTGTACAGGGGGCGCTTATCTGAAGCTTTCTTT
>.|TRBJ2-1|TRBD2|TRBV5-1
CASSPGTSGGIGFF
TGCGCCAGCAGCCCCGGGACTAGCGGGGGAATTGGATTCTTC
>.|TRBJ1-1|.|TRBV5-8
CASSNRVLMNTEAFF
TGTGCCAGCAGCAACCGGGTGCTCATGAACACTGAAGCTTTCTTT
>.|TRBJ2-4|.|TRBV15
CATRNPGTIQYF
TGTGCCACCCGGAACCCGGGGACCATTCAGTACTTC
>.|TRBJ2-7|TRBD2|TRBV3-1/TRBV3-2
CASSRSGGAKEQYF
TGTGCCAGCAGCCGTAGCGGGGGGGCGAAGGAGCAGTACTTC
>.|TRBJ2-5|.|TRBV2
CASSVGQGRQETQYF
TGTGCCAGCAGTGTGGGGCAGGGGCGCCAAGAGACCCAGTACTTC
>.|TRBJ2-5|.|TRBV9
CASSAARGEGETQYF
TGTGCCAGCAGCGCCGCCCGCGGGGAAGGAGAGACCCAGTACTTC
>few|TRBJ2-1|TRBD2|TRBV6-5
CASSSASGGGREQFF
TGTGCCAGCAGTTCAGCTAGCGGGGGCGGAAGGGAGCAGTTCTTC
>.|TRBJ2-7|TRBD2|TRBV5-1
CASSPRTSELAEQYF
TGCGCCAGCAGCCCACGGACTAGCGAACTCGCCGAGCAGTACTTC
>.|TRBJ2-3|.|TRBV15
CATSRDRRDTQYF
TGTGCCACCAGCAGAGATAGGAGGGATACGCAGTATTTT
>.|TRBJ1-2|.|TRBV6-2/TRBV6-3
CASSYLETYGYTF
TGTGCCAGCAGTTACCTAGAAACCTATGGCTACACCTTC
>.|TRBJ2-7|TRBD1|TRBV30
CACTGTGMYEQYF
TGTGCCTGTACCGGGACAGGGATGTACGAGCAGTACTTC
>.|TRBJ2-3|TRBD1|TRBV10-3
CAISERDRRTDTQYF
TGTGCCATCAGTGAGCGGGACAGAAGGACAGATACGCAGTATTTT
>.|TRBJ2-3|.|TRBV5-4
CASSLGGAASTDTQYF
TGTGCCAGCAGCTTGGGCGGGGCGGCTAGCACAGATACGCAGTATTTT
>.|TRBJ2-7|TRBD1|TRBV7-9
CASSPSQGVSYEQYF
TGTGCCAGCAGCCCTTCACAGGGGGTATCTTACGAGCAGTACTTC
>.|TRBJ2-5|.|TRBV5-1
CASSLGADQETQYF
TGCGCCAGCAGCTTGGGGGCAGATCAAGAGACCCAGTACTTC
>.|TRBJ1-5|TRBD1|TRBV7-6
CASSLGTGPNQPQHF
TGTGCCAGCAGCTTAGGGACAGGACCCAATCAGCCCCAGCATTTT
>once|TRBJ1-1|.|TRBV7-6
CASRPTGGGTEAFF
TGTGCCAGCAGGCCCACGGGGGGGGGCACTGAAGCTTTCTTT
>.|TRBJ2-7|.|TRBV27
CASSTIILGSYEQYF
TGTGCCAGCTCTACGATCATTCTAGGTTCCTACGAGCAGTACTTC
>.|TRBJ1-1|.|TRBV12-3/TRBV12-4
CASTEAGNTEAFF
TGTGCCAGCACCGAGGCAGGGAACACTGAAGCTTTCTTT
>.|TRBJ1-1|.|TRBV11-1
CASGQRDTRSAFF
TGTGCCAGCGGACAACGGGACACCAGATCAGCTTTCTTT
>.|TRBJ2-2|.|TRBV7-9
CASSTSGGELFF
TGTGCCAGCAGCACCTCGGGCGGGGAGCTGTTTTTT
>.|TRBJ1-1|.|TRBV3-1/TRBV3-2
CASSQVDTWRNTEAFF
TGTGCCAGCAGCCAAGTGGACACTTGGAGGAACACTGAAGCTTTCTTT
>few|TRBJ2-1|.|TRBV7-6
CASSLGGVGNEQFF
TGTGCCAGCAGCTTAGGGGGTGTCGGGAATGAGCAGTTCTTC
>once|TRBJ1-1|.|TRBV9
CASSVAHGGTEAFF
TGTGCCAGCAGCGTAGCCCATGGGGGCACTGAAGCTTTCTTT
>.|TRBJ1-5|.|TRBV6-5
CASTQPRGKPQHF
TGTGCCAGCACCCAACCCCGGGGAAAGCCCCAGCATTTT
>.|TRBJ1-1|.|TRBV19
CASSNGGGGNTEAFF
TGTGCCAGTAGTAATGGGGGCGGTGGGAACACTGAAGCTTTCTTT
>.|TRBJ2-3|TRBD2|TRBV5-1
CASSLGTSWDTQYF
TGCGCCAGCAGCTTGGGGACTAGCTGGGATACGCAGTATTTT
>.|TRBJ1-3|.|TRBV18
CASSPLGEGNTIYF
TGTGCCAGCTCACCACTGGGGGAAGGAAACACCATATATTTT
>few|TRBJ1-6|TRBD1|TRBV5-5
CASSLVPGGGRGGSPLHF
TGTGCCAGCAGCTTGGTGCCAGGGGGCGGAAGGGGAGGATCACCCCTCCACTTT
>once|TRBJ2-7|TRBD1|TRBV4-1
CASSQGTGGSYEQYF
TGCGCCAGCAGCCAAGGGACAGGGGGCTCCTACGAGCAGTACTTC
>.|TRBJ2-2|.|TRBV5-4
CASSLGGNTGELFF
TGTGCCAGCAGCTTGGGCGGGAACACCGGGGAGCTGTTTTTT
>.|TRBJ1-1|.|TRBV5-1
CASSLQVMNTEAFF
TGCGCCAGCAGCCTACAGGTCATGAACACTGAAGCTTTCTTT
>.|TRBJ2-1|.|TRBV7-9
CASSPQDSRLEQFF
TGTGCCAGCAGCCCTCAGGACTCCCGGTTAGAGCAGTTCTTC
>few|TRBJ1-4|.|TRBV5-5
CASSLGTSTNEKLFF
TGTGCCAGCAGCTTAGGTACCTCAACTAATGAAAAACTGTTTTTT
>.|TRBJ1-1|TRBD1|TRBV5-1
CASRRGTDETEAFF
TGCGCCAGCCGGCGGGGGACAGACGAGACTGAAGCTTTCTTT
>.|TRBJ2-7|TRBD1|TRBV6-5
CASRDRGYEQYF
TGTGCCAGTCGGGACAGGGGTTACGAGCAGTACTTC
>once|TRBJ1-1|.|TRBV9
CASSVEGVGSTEAFF
TGTGCCAGCAGCGTAGAGGGGGTGGGCAGCACTGAAGCTTTCTTT
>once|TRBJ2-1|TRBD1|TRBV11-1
CASSSQGRSYNEQFF
TGTGCCAGCAGCTCACAGGGGCGGTCCTACAATGAGCAGTTCTTC
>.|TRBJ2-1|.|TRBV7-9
CASSSGSTPEQFF
TGTGCCAGCAGCTCTGGGAGTACTCCTGAGCAGTTCTTC
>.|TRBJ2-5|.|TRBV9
CASSVGGIQETQYF
TGTGCCAGCAGCGTAGGCGGGATCCAAGAGACCCAGTACTTC
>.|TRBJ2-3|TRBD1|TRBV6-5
CASSPGQVTNTQYF
TGTGCCAGCAGTCCGGGACAGGTTACCAATACGCAGTATTTT
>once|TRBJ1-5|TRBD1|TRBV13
CASSSSGQLVQPQHF
TGTGCCAGCAGCTCCTCGGGACAGCTCGTGCAGCCCCAGCATTTT
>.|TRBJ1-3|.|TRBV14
CASSSGNSGNTIYF
TGTGCCAGCAGCTCAGGAAACTCTGGAAACACCATATATTTT
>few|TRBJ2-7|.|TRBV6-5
CASTAPGFHEQYF
TGTGCCAGCACGGCCCCCGGCTTCCACGAGCAGTACTTC
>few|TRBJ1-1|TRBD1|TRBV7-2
CASSLTTGLGTEAFF
TGTGCCAGCAGCTTGACGACAGGGTTAGGGACTGAAGCTTTCTTT
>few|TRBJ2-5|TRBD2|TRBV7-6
CASRYGGREQETQYF
TGTGCCAGCAGGTATGGCGGGAGAGAGCAAGAGACCCAGTACTTC
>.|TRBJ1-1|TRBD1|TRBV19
CASRGTGASPSDTEAFF
TGTGCCAGTAGGGGGACAGGGGCCTCACCCTCGGACACTGAAGCTTTCTTT